The entry below gives a single T cell receptor beta chain sequence along with its context. These data originate in a study of control samples from healthy donors and cancer patients. The CDR3 is made up of 12 amino acids. Germline V CDR1 and CDR2: SGHRS, YFSETQ. The V and J ends lost 0 bases and 7 bases respectively, with 5 bases between them. Data came from immunoSEQ multiplex PCR; TCRdb stores just in-frame clones and leaves some out. The sample lists some 97,000 clones; roughly nine tenths were seen once. This rearrangement joins TRBV5-1 to TRBJ2-1; no clear D. The sequenced sample consisted of blood. The TCR sequence derives from a woman aged 45-65 years in good health. CDR3 residues: CASSLGKNEQFF. DNA of the CDR3: TGCGCCAGCAGCTTGGGGAAGAATGAGCAGTTCTTC.